The rows below give T cell receptor beta chains drawn from one sample of a study of beta chain features in type 1 diabetes. Sequencing used immunoSEQ multiplex PCR; TCRdb keeps in-frame clones, though not all of them. Of about 160,000 clones detected, approximately 10% appear once; the ten largest clones hold about 0.7%. Source material: central memory CD4+ T cells from blood. All receptors derive from a young woman with type 1 diabetes. CDR3s include the opening cysteine and the closing phenylalanine or tryptophan. The D gene is left open where the match is weak. The size entry is marked missing in some rows and otherwise reads once, few, many or a size class.

cdr3_aa: CASSQRGASDYGYTF; cdr3_nt: TGTGCCAGCTCCCAGCGGGGGGCGTCGGACTATGGCTACACCTTC; clone_size: NA; v_call: TRBV18; d_call: NA; j_call: TRBJ1-2
cdr3_aa: CASSYSSVGTEAFF; cdr3_nt: TGTGCCAGCAGTTACTCGAGTGTTGGCACTGAAGCTTTCTTT; clone_size: NA; v_call: TRBV6-5; d_call: NA; j_call: TRBJ1-1
cdr3_aa: CASRGQGLYGYTF; cdr3_nt: TGTGCCAGCAGAGGGCAGGGGCTCTATGGCTACACCTTC; clone_size: NA; v_call: TRBV28; d_call: NA; j_call: TRBJ1-2
cdr3_aa: CASSLRWGTVYF; cdr3_nt: TGTGCCAGCAGTTTAAGGTGGGGGACAGTGTACTTC; clone_size: NA; v_call: TRBV28; d_call: TRBD1; j_call: TRBJ2-7
cdr3_aa: CASSQGAPGNNEKLFF; cdr3_nt: TGCGCCAGCAGCCAAGGGGCCCCAGGGAATAATGAAAAACTGTTTTTT; clone_size: NA; v_call: TRBV10-2; d_call: NA; j_call: TRBJ1-4
cdr3_aa: CASSLTAGGYTF; cdr3_nt: TGTGCCAGCAGCTTGACGGCAGGTGGCTACACCTTC; clone_size: NA; v_call: TRBV5-6; d_call: NA; j_call: TRBJ1-2
cdr3_aa: CASSSAGAADTQYF; cdr3_nt: TGTGCCAGCAGCTCAGCGGGAGCGGCAGATACGCAGTATTTT; clone_size: NA; v_call: TRBV5-4; d_call: TRBD2; j_call: TRBJ2-3
cdr3_aa: CASSQTPTNYGYTF; cdr3_nt: TGTGCCAGCAGTCAAACCCCGACAAATTATGGCTACACCTTC; clone_size: few; v_call: TRBV28; d_call: NA; j_call: TRBJ1-2
cdr3_aa: CASHAGAGQPQHF; cdr3_nt: TGTGCCAGTCATGCGGGTGCCGGACAGCCCCAGCATTTT; clone_size: few; v_call: TRBV19; d_call: NA; j_call: TRBJ1-5
cdr3_aa: CASSLFLGGGNEQFF; cdr3_nt: TGTGCCAGCAGCTTATTTCTTGGGGGGGGAAATGAGCAGTTCTTC; clone_size: NA; v_call: TRBV11-3; d_call: TRBD2; j_call: TRBJ2-1
cdr3_aa: CASNPVGGRASEQFF; cdr3_nt: TGTGCCAGCAACCCGGTAGGCGGGAGGGCATCTGAGCAGTTCTTC; clone_size: NA; v_call: TRBV28; d_call: TRBD2; j_call: TRBJ2-1
cdr3_aa: CAWSRQYIYEQYF; cdr3_nt: TGTGCCTGGAGTAGACAGTACATTTACGAGCAGTACTTC; clone_size: NA; v_call: TRBV30; d_call: NA; j_call: TRBJ2-7
cdr3_aa: CASKTGHSTDTQYF; cdr3_nt: TGTGCCAGCAAGACGGGACACAGCACAGATACGCAGTATTTT; clone_size: NA; v_call: TRBV6-5; d_call: NA; j_call: TRBJ2-3
cdr3_aa: CASSATGTGHEKLFF; cdr3_nt: TGCGCCAGCAGCGCGACCGGGACAGGGCACGAAAAACTGTTTTTT; clone_size: NA; v_call: TRBV5-1; d_call: TRBD1; j_call: TRBJ1-4
cdr3_aa: CASSSTRGSYEQYF; cdr3_nt: TGTGCCAGCAGCTCCACTAGAGGGTCCTACGAGCAGTACTTC; clone_size: few; v_call: TRBV11-2; d_call: NA; j_call: TRBJ2-7
cdr3_aa: CASSPGTGPTDTQYF; cdr3_nt: TGTGCCAGCAGCCCCGGGACAGGACCCACAGATACGCAGTATTTT; clone_size: NA; v_call: TRBV5-6; d_call: TRBD1; j_call: TRBJ2-3
cdr3_aa: CASSPSILQGAETQYF; cdr3_nt: TGTGCCAGCTCACCGTCGATATTGCAAGGGGCCGAGACCCAGTACTTC; clone_size: few; v_call: TRBV18; d_call: NA; j_call: TRBJ2-5
cdr3_aa: CASSGLVNEKLFF; cdr3_nt: TGTGCCAGCTCGGGACTGGTTAATGAAAAACTGTTTTTT; clone_size: NA; v_call: TRBV18; d_call: NA; j_call: TRBJ1-4
cdr3_aa: CASSVSGTNNEQFF; cdr3_nt: TGTGCCAGCAGCGTTAGCGGGACCAACAATGAGCAGTTCTTC; clone_size: few; v_call: TRBV9; d_call: TRBD2; j_call: TRBJ2-1
cdr3_aa: CASSLEAASGRAYEQFF; cdr3_nt: TGTGCCAGCAGCTTGGAAGCCGCTAGCGGGAGGGCTTATGAGCAGTTCTTC; clone_size: NA; v_call: TRBV11-2; d_call: TRBD2; j_call: TRBJ2-1
cdr3_aa: CASTEVLFPETQYF; cdr3_nt: TGTGCCAGCACCGAGGTTTTGTTTCCAGAGACCCAGTACTTC; clone_size: NA; v_call: TRBV7-9; d_call: NA; j_call: TRBJ2-5
cdr3_aa: CASSVQGDSYNEQFF; cdr3_nt: TGTGCCAGCAGCGTACAGGGGGACTCCTACAATGAGCAGTTCTTC; clone_size: few; v_call: TRBV9; d_call: TRBD1; j_call: TRBJ2-1
cdr3_aa: CASSSGLAGEETQYF; cdr3_nt: TGTGCCAGCAGTTCTGGACTAGCGGGGGAAGAGACCCAGTACTTC; clone_size: NA; v_call: TRBV28; d_call: TRBD2; j_call: TRBJ2-5
cdr3_aa: CASSSGVGSGETQYF; cdr3_nt: TGTGCCAGCAGCTCGGGCGTTGGAAGCGGAGAGACCCAGTACTTC; clone_size: few; v_call: TRBV5-6; d_call: NA; j_call: TRBJ2-5